There are a few counts of the clone carrying this T cell receptor beta chain. The data derive from a study of cytomegalovirus exposure and HLA in healthy donors. Both 60 Vbeta primers and 13 Jbeta primers went into the PCR. Data came from immunoSEQ multiplex PCR; TCRdb stores just in-frame clones and leaves some out. The sample lists 140,000 to 150,000 clones, around 80% occurring once. After removal of 5 bases from V and 5 bases from J, the junction contained 12 bases not matched to a gene. The CDR3 runs to 16 residues. The germline V gene encodes CDR1 MRHNA and CDR2 SNTAGT. The chain has TRBV6-4 and TRBJ1-1, with TRBD1 identical over 9 bases. The TCR originated in a woman in her sixties in good health and CMV-seropositive. The sequencing sample was made of PBMCs. CDR3: CASSPPDRGSWTEAFF. CDR3 bases: TGTGCCAGCAGTCCCCCCGACAGGGGGAGTTGGACTGAAGCTTTCTTT.